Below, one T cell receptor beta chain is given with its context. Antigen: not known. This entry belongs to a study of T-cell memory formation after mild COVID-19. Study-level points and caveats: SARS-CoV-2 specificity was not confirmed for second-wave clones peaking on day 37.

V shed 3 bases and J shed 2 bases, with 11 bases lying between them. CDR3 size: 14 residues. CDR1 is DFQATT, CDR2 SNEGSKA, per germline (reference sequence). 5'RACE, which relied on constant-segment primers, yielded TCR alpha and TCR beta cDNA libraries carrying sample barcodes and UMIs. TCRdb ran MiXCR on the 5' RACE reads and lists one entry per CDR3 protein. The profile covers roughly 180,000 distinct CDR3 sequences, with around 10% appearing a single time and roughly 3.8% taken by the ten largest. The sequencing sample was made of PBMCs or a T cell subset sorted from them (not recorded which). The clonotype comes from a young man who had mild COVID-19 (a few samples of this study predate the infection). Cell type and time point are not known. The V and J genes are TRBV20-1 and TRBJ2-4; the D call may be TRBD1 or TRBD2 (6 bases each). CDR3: CSASTGRTKNIQYF. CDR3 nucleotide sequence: TGCAGTGCTAGCACAGGGAGGACCAAAAACATTCAGTACTTC.